A single sample is the source of the 16 T cell receptor beta chains below, sequenced in a study of blood T cell repertoires in COVID-19. Data came from immunoSEQ multiplex PCR; TCRdb stores just in-frame clones and leaves some out. There are some 150,000 clones in the sample; 80% to 90% occur only once, and roughly 3.9% lies in the top ten. Sequences were obtained from peripheral blood. The receptors stem from a man aged 18 to 30 with active or convalescent COVID-19.

The chain combines TRBV24-1 with TRBJ1-5; 8 bases fit TRBD1. Germline loops: CDR1 KGHDR, CDR2 SFDVKD. This CDR3 region has 15 residues. With 3 bases clipped from V and 10 bases from J, the junction kept 10 bases outside the gene matches. The CDR3 sequence is CATSDPTGGGSPQHF. The DNA for the CDR3 is TGTGCCACCAGTGATCCAACAGGGGGTGGGTCTCCCCAGCATTTT.

V usage is TRBV4-1 and J usage is TRBJ1-5; D remains ambiguous. Per germline, CDR1 MGHRA and CDR2 YSYEKL. V lost 0 bases to trimming and J lost 5 bases, with 8 bases between them. This CDR3 spans 14 amino acids. The CDR3, as DNA: TGCGCCAGCAGCCAAGACTCCTCAGATCAGCCCCAGCATTTT. Encoded protein: CASSQDSSDQPQHF.

The gene calls are TRBV12-3 or TRBV12-4 and TRBJ1-1; D is possibly TRBD1 (6 bases). Trimming removed 5 bases at V and 8 bases at J, with 15 bases between. This CDR3 comprises 13 residues. The CDR3 region is CASSLNRDLEAFF. Here the CDR3 DNA reads TGTGCCAGCAGTCTCAACAGGGACCTCGAAGCTTTCTTT.

This rearrangement joins TRBV11-2 to TRBJ2-7, with D possibly matching TRBD1 (5 bases). Germline lookup yields CDR1 SGHAT and CDR2 FQNNGV. The CDR3 totals 13 residues. V was pared by 1 base and J by 3 bases, with 7 bases between. The DNA of the CDR3 is TGTGCCAGCAGCTTAGCACAGGACTACGAGCAGTACGTC. This translates into CASSLAQDYEQYV.

This chain connects TRBV6-1 to TRBJ1-4; 7 bases agree with TRBD1. In germline, CDR1 is MNHNS, CDR2 SASEGT. With V trimmed by 1 base and J by 7 bases, 3 bases remained unmatched. This CDR3 spans 14 amino acids. CDR3 sequence reads: CASSEGQGFEKLFF. In DNA form, the CDR3 reads TGTGCCAGCAGTGAAGGACAGGGTTTTGAAAAACTGTTTTTT.

J is TRBJ1-2 and V is TRBV6-5; D might be TRBD1 (5 bases). The germline V gene encodes CDR1 MNHEY and CDR2 SVGAGI. CDR3 size: 11 residues. Trimming removed 6 bases from V and 8 bases from J, with 10 bases in between. The CDR3 DNA is TGTGCCAGCAGCCCCGGGGGGGGCTACACCTTC. Translation: CASSPGGGYTF.

Here the CDR3 reads CASSVDVTGGFEQYF. The CDR3 nucleotides read TGTGCCAGCAGCGTAGATGTGACAGGGGGTTTCGAGCAGTACTTC. The chain links TRBV9 to TRBJ2-7; TRBD1 matches at 9 bases. The CDR3 runs 15 residues. Trimming removed 0 bases from V and 6 bases from J; junction bases left unmatched: 7. Germline assignment: CDR1 SGDLS and CDR2 YYNGEE.

The V gene is TRBV3-1 (or the pseudogene TRBV3-2), the J gene TRBJ1-4, with D maybe TRBD1 (6 bases). The CDR3 covers 14 residues. The ends were cut back, 1 base at V and 8 bases at J, with 11 bases in the middle. The germline V gene has CDR1 LGHDT and CDR2 YNNKEL (reference sequence). For the CDR3, the DNA is TGTGCCAGCAGCCAAGGGGCAGGGGAAGAAAAACTGTTTTTT. It specifies CASSQGAGEEKLFF.

The gene calls are TRBV3-1 (or the pseudogene TRBV3-2) and TRBJ1-3; D unresolved. The CDR3 spans 14 residues. CDR1 is LGHDT and CDR2 is YNNKEL in the germline V gene (reference sequence). Trimming took 4 bases from V and 0 from J, leaving 7 bases between them. The CDR3 nucleotides read TGTGCCAGCAGCCTACAGATCTCTGGAAACACCATATATTTT. This codes for CASSLQISGNTIYF.

V and J are TRBV4-2 and TRBJ2-1, with 11 bases matching TRBD2. Trimming cost V 0 bases and J 1 base; bases outside gene matches: 2. The CDR3 covers 17 residues. Germline V lookup: CDR1 LGHNA, CDR2 YNFKEQ. The DNA of the CDR3 is TGTGCCAGCAGCCAAGATCGGACTAGCGGGTCCTACAATGAGCAGTTCTTC. Its protein product is CASSQDRTSGSYNEQFF.

The chain combines TRBV7-9 with TRBJ1-2; D ambiguous. The CDR3 is 14 amino acids. Germline V CDR1 and CDR2: SEHNR, FQNEAQ (reference sequence). V lost 3 bases and J lost 2, with 10 bases in between. The chain's CDR3 is CASSFAEINYGYTF. DNA of the CDR3: TGTGCCAGCAGCTTTGCCGAGATAAACTATGGCTACACCTTC.

As to this clone: Its ends do not fully match the called genes, so a read error is possible. The chain joins TRBV29-1 to TRBJ2-7, with 11 nucleotides matching TRBD2. CDR1 is SQVTM and CDR2 is ANQGSEA in the germline V gene. The CDR3 contains 15 residues. The CDR3 here is CSGEDRVWASGRKSF. The CDR3, as DNA: TGCAGCGGAGAAGACAGGGTTTGGGCTAGCGGGAGGAAGTCGTTC.

V gene TRBV16 combines with J gene TRBJ2-3; 8 bases are a match to TRBD1. The ends lost 4 bases at V and 0 bases at J; junction bases unmatched: 6. The CDR3 extends over 16 amino acids. The germline gives CDR1 KGHSY, CDR2 FQNENV. As DNA, the CDR3 is TGTGCCAGCAGCCCAGAGACAGGGGAGAGCACAGATACGCAGTATTTT. Its protein product is CASSPETGESTDTQYF.

This clone was observed a handful of times. This sequence joins TRBV5-5 and TRBJ1-5, with D hard to call. Germline-derived CDR1 and CDR2 are SGHKS and YYEKEE (reference sequence). Trimming took off 1 base at V and 7 bases at J, with 18 bases between the two ends. The CDR3 spans 16 residues. The CDR3 protein is CASSLFSDRSGQPQHF. CDR3 nucleotide sequence: TGTGCCAGCAGCTTGTTTTCGGATCGGTCGGGGCAGCCCCAGCATTTT.

The chain carries TRBV19 and TRBJ2-7; 7 nucleotides match TRBD2. Germline V gene lookup returns CDR1 LNHDA and CDR2 SQIVND (reference sequence). Unmatched junction bases numbered 6, after V lost 4 bases and J lost 3 bases. This CDR3 comprises 14 residues. This CDR3 is CASSTTSADYEQYF. CDR3 nucleotides: TGTGCCAGTAGTACCACTAGCGCCGACTACGAGCAGTACTTC.

V is TRBV4-2 and J is TRBJ1-2, with a weak D call TRBD1 (5 bases). Between the trimmed V and J ends, which lost 0 bases and 8 bases, there was a span of 16 bases. This CDR3 comprises 15 residues. CDR1 LGHNA and CDR2 YNFKEQ come from the germline V gene. The CDR3 is CASSQEARGEMGYTF. In nucleotides, the CDR3 is TGTGCCAGCAGCCAAGAGGCACGGGGGGAGATGGGCTACACCTTC.